A single sample gave rise to the 21 T cell receptor beta chains below, sequenced in a study of graft-versus-host responses after intestinal transplantation. Produced via immunoSEQ multiplex PCR; TCRdb's table is partial and in-frame only. The sample includes 75,000 to 100,000 clones, around 86% of them seen just once. Sequencing used PBMCs, obtained 255 days after intestinal transplant. These receptors were collected from a human patient who received an intestinal transplant, so some T cells may come from the graft donor.

V is TRBV6-1 and J is TRBJ2-7; the match to TRBD1 covers 7 bases. The germline CDR1 and CDR2 sequences are MNHNS and SASEGT. V gave up 8 bases and J gave up 2 bases; unmatched junction bases: 6. The CDR3 has 13 residues. CDR3 in amino acids: CASLDRKTYEQYF. In nucleotides, the CDR3 is TGTGCCAGCCTGGACAGGAAAACCTACGAGCAGTACTTC.

CDR3: CASSLGQGAEAFF. DNA for the CDR3: TGTGCCAGTAGTCTGGGACAGGGGGCTGAAGCTTTCTTT. This rearrangement joins TRBV19 to TRBJ1-1, with 11 bases lining up with TRBD1. The V segment lost 5 bases and the J segment 6 bases; nucleotides outside the gene matches: 2. Germline loops: CDR1 LNHDA, CDR2 SQIVND (reference sequence). The CDR3 extends over 13 amino acids.

The chain combines TRBV7-9 with TRBJ1-2; D might be TRBD1 (5 bases). Per the germline V gene, CDR1 is SEHNR and CDR2 is FQNEAQ (reference sequence). The CDR3 length is 13 residues. Trimming shortened V by 5 bases and J by 5 bases, and 12 bases separated the two germline ends. The CDR3 DNA is TGTGCCAGCAGCCCGGGACCGACTTATGGCTACACCTTC. It translates to CASSPGPTYGYTF.

V usage is TRBV9 and J usage is TRBJ2-3; D unclear. Trimming removed 4 bases at V and 6 bases at J, with 9 bases between. In germline, CDR1 is SGDLS, CDR2 YYNGEE. The length of the CDR3 is 12 residues. The CDR3 loop is CASSPHGDTQYF. CDR3 in DNA: TGTGCCAGCAGCCCCCATGGGGATACGCAGTATTTT.

The CDR3 coding sequence is TGTGCCAGCAGCTTACGCGGACAGTATCAGCCCCAGCATTTT. It encodes CASSLRGQYQPQHF. The V call is TRBV7-8, the J call TRBJ1-5; a weak D match, TRBD1 (6 bases). With 2 bases removed from V and 5 bases from J, the gap between germline ends came to 10 bases. CDR3 size: 14 residues. Germline CDR1 reads SGHVS; CDR2 reads FQNEAQ.

The chain carries TRBV10-3 and TRBJ1-5, with TRBD1 as a possible D gene (6 bases). This CDR3 is 14 amino acids long. From germline, CDR1 is ENHRY and CDR2 SYGVKD. Trimming cost V 2 bases and J 1 base, with 6 bases left between them. This chain's CDR3 is CAISEQGSNQPQHF. The DNA for the CDR3 is TGTGCCATCAGTGAGCAGGGGAGCAATCAGCCCCAGCATTTT.

The V gene is TRBV28, the J gene TRBJ1-2, with unresolved D. CDR1 is MDHEN and CDR2 is SYDVKM in the germline V gene. The CDR3 covers 15 residues. The V end was cut by 2 bases, the J end by 4 bases, with 14 bases between. The CDR3 loop reads CASSLRPRTGYGYTF. In DNA, the CDR3 is TGTGCCAGCAGTTTAAGGCCCCGGACGGGCTATGGCTACACCTTC.

The chain couples TRBV7-2 to TRBJ1-1; no definite D call. This CDR3 is 13 amino acids long. V lost 5 bases and J lost 3, with 10 bases in between. Germline assignment: CDR1 SGHTA and CDR2 FQGNSA. The CDR3 reads CASSPIGHTEAFF. In nucleotides, the CDR3 is TGTGCCAGCAGCCCTATAGGCCACACTGAAGCTTTCTTT.

V and J are TRBV13 and TRBJ1-1; weak D call: TRBD1 (5 bases). Germline CDR1 reads PRHDT; CDR2 reads FYEKMQ (reference sequence). The CDR3 is 14 amino acids. V lost 4 bases and J 0 bases, leaving 9 bases between the germline ends. The CDR3 loop reads CASSWGTVNTEAFF. The CDR3 region has the DNA TGTGCCAGCAGCTGGGGGACGGTGAACACTGAAGCTTTCTTT.

The chain uses TRBV29-1 and TRBJ1-2, with 9 bases aligning to TRBD1. Germline lookup yields CDR1 SQVTM and CDR2 ANQGSEA. The CDR3 is 14 residues long. Trimming at V came to 6 bases and at J to 3 bases, leaving 8 bases not matched to a gene. The CDR3 here is CSVPDRDRDYGYTF. Here the CDR3 DNA reads TGCAGCGTCCCCGATAGGGACAGGGACTATGGCTACACCTTC.

The rearrangement links TRBV6-1 to TRBJ2-7; perhaps TRBD2 as D (6 bases). Germline CDR1 is MNHNS and CDR2 is SASEGT. The CDR3 is made up of 14 amino acids. Trimming cost V 7 bases and J 0 bases, with 13 bases left between them. The CDR3 is CASKIRGSSYEQYF. CDR3 DNA: TGTGCCAGCAAGATTCGGGGGAGCTCCTACGAGCAGTACTTC.

The V and J genes are TRBV28 and TRBJ1-2, with unresolved D. CDR3 size: 15 residues. Germline lookup yields CDR1 MDHEN and CDR2 SYDVKM. Trimming removed 6 bases at V and 8 bases at J, with 22 bases between. CDR3 sequence: CASRLPWETERGYTF. CDR3 nucleotides: TGTGCCAGCAGATTGCCCTGGGAGACCGAGAGAGGCTACACCTTC.

This clone came up once. The chain employs TRBV5-1 and TRBJ2-7, with 8 bases lining up with TRBD1. Trimming at V came to 4 bases and at J to 4 bases, leaving 7 bases not matched to a gene. This CDR3 has 14 residues. The germline gives CDR1 SGHRS, CDR2 YFSETQ. The CDR3 nucleotides are TGCGCCAGCAGCCCCGGGACAGGAAATTACGAGCAGTACTTC. This sequence encodes CASSPGTGNYEQYF. Based on the CDR3 plus reference TRBV5-1 and TRBJ2-7, the full variable domain is KAGVTQTPRYLIKTRGQQVTLSCSPISGHRSVSWYQQTPGQGLQFLFEYFSETQRNKGNFPGRFSGRQFSNSRSEMNVSTLELGDSALYLCASSPGTGNYEQYFGPGTRLTVT.

The chain is built from TRBV5-8 and TRBJ1-5; D is unclear. Germline V gene sequence: CDR1 SGHTS, CDR2 YDEGEE. The CDR3 covers 16 residues. The V end lost 0 bases, the J end lost 3 bases, and 13 bases lay between the germline ends. The CDR3 sequence: CASSLGGPAHNQPQHF. DNA for the CDR3: TGTGCCAGCAGCTTGGGAGGGCCAGCTCACAATCAGCCCCAGCATTTT.

CDR3 DNA: TGTGCCAGCAGTGTAGGGGACTCCCATTCCGCCAGCTCCTACAATGAGCAGTTCTTC. Translated, it gives CASSVGDSHSASSYNEQFF. This chain joins TRBV2 and TRBJ2-1, with a weak D call TRBD2 (6 bases). This CDR3 spans 19 amino acids. Deletions cut 4 bases from V and 0 bases from J, with 22 bases between. CDR1 is SNHLY, CDR2 FYNNEI, per germline.

Of note for this clone: A junction boundary mismatches the germline segment, possibly from a read error. The rearrangement uses TRBV27 and TRBJ2-2, with TRBD2 identical over 9 bases. CDR1 and CDR2 (germline): MNHEY, SMNVEV (reference sequence). CDR3 length equals 16 residues. CDR3 loop: CASSVSIAGATGELFF. The CDR3 nucleotides read TGTGCCAGCAGTGTATCCATAGCGGGGGCCACCGGGGAGCTGTTTTTT.

In its sample, this clone was seen a few times. The chain combines TRBV5-1 with TRBJ2-1, with 9 bases lining up with TRBD2. This CDR3 is built from 15 residues. With 6 bases clipped from V and 5 bases from J, the junction kept 9 bases outside the gene matches. Germline loops: CDR1 SGHRS, CDR2 YFSETQ. The CDR3 DNA reads as TGCGCCAGCACCCTAGCGGGACGAAAAGACAATGAGCAGTTCTTC. Residues: CASTLAGRKDNEQFF.

J is TRBJ1-5 and V is TRBV2, with TRBD1 matching 7 bases. This CDR3 is built from 17 residues. Trimming cost V 8 bases and J 2 bases; bases outside gene matches: 15. The germline CDR1 and CDR2 sequences are SNHLY and FYNNEI. The CDR3 loop is CASLGQGGGGRNQPQHF. Written as DNA, the CDR3 is TGTGCCAGCTTGGGCCAGGGGGGAGGAGGGCGCAATCAGCCCCAGCATTTT.

A remark on this clone: An end of the junction differs from the germline gene, which may be a read error. The chain employs TRBV4-2 and TRBJ2-7, with D perhaps matching TRBD2 (5 bases). The CDR3 totals 16 residues. Germline lookup yields CDR1 LGHNA and CDR2 YNFKEQ. CDR3 nucleotides: TGTGCCAGCAGCCAAGATCTTGGAGGTGGCTCCTACGGGCAGTACTTC. Its translation: CASSQDLGGGSYGQYF.

The chain carries TRBV29-1 and TRBJ2-7; maybe TRBD1 (6 bases). CDR1 and CDR2 from the germline V gene are SQVTM and ANQGSEA. The V gene lost 7 bases and the J gene lost 3 bases, with 10 bases spanning the gap. The length of the CDR3 is 11 residues. The CDR3 loop reads CSATQGYEQYF. As DNA, the CDR3 is TGCAGCGCCACACAGGGCTACGAGCAGTACTTC.

In its sample, this clone was seen once. V and J are TRBV6-1 and TRBJ1-4; 8 positions match TRBD1. The CDR3 runs to 14 residues. Per the germline V gene, CDR1 is MNHNS and CDR2 is SASEGT. V shed 3 bases and J 7 bases; nucleotides not matched to a gene: 4. In nucleotides, the CDR3 is TGTGCCAGCAGTGATGGCAGGGGGCTTGAAAAACTGTTTTTT. Amino acid sequence: CASSDGRGLEKLFF.